Listed below are T cell receptor beta chains from one sample, sequenced in a study of blood T cell repertoires in COVID-19. TCRdb's table, derived via immunoSEQ multiplex PCR, lists solely in-frame clones and lacks some. The data show under 300,000 clones, around 88% seen once. What was sequenced was peripheral blood. These receptors came from a man older than 75 with acute or convalescent COVID-19. The CDR3 runs from the conserved cysteine through the conserved F or W. Fields, in order: J gene, clone size, D gene, V gene, CDR3 protein, CDR3 DNA. The D gene is left open where the match is weak. A clone size is listed for some rows: how often the clone was seen (once, few, many), or a class if it is expanded.

>TRBJ1-1|few|NA|TRBV7-2
CASSLGLGNTEAFF
TGTGCCAGCAGCTTAGGGCTAGGGAACACTGAAGCTTTCTTT
>TRBJ1-2|NA|NA|TRBV12-3/TRBV12-4
CASSSIRGGYTF
TGTGCCAGCAGCTCTATTCGGGGTGGCTACACCTTC
>TRBJ2-5|NA|NA|TRBV7-3
CASSLGGTSQETQYF
TGTGCCAGCAGCTTAGGGGGCACCTCCCAAGAGACCCAGTACTTC
>TRBJ2-2|NA|NA|TRBV29-1
CSVEGQSTGELFF
TGCAGCGTCGAAGGACAGTCGACCGGGGAGCTGTTTTTT
>TRBJ1-1|NA|NA|TRBV5-1
CASSQGTAEAFF
TGCGCCAGCAGCCAGGGGACGGCTGAAGCTTTCTTT
>TRBJ1-1|NA|NA|TRBV3-1/TRBV3-2
CASSQGRVATEAFF
TGTGCCAGCAGCCAAGGCAGGGTGGCCACTGAAGCTTTCTTT
>TRBJ2-7|once|NA|TRBV5-1
CASSWRGEIDEQYF
TGCGCCAGCAGCTGGAGGGGCGAAATCGACGAGCAGTACTTC
>TRBJ1-4|NA|NA|TRBV4-1
CASSQVGGLANEKLFF
TGCGCCAGCAGCCAAGTAGGGGGTCTGGCTAATGAAAAACTGTTTTTT
>TRBJ1-2|few|TRBD1|TRBV18
CASSPGDRKLYGYTF
TGTGCCAGCTCACCCGGGGACAGGAAACTATATGGCTACACCTTC
>TRBJ2-1|NA|TRBD2|TRBV7-9
CASSFPSGRANEQFF
TGTGCCAGCAGCTTTCCTAGCGGGAGGGCCAATGAGCAGTTCTTC
>TRBJ1-1|NA|NA|TRBV10-3
CAISESGRVNTEAFF
TGTGCCATCAGTGAGTCTGGCAGGGTGAACACTGAAGCTTTCTTT
>TRBJ1-2|NA|TRBD1|TRBV6-5
CASRAEGTDGYTF
TGTGCCAGCAGGGCAGAGGGGACAGACGGCTACACCTTC
>TRBJ1-5|NA|TRBD1|TRBV5-5
CASSDRGPNQPQHF
TGTGCCAGCAGCGACAGGGGACCCAATCAGCCCCAGCATTTT